Presented here are 24 T cell receptor beta chains from one specimen sequenced in a study of control samples from healthy donors and cancer patients. The data were produced by immunoSEQ multiplex PCR, yet TCRdb's version contains in-frame clones alone and is incomplete. The table records about 110,000 clones, around 89% of them present only once. The sequenced sample consisted of blood. The receptor source for this set is a woman between 45 and 65 years old in good health.

The chain has TRBV7-9 and TRBJ1-1; 8 nucleotides line up with TRBD1. This CDR3 is 15 amino acids long. V gave up 5 bases and J gave up 0 bases; unmatched junction bases: 5. In germline, CDR1 is SEHNR, CDR2 FQNEAQ (reference sequence). CDR3 protein: CASSLRQGMNTEAFF. The CDR3 nucleotides are TGTGCCAGCAGCCTTAGACAGGGGATGAACACTGAAGCTTTCTTT.

The chain carries TRBV18 and TRBJ1-2; a possible D gene is TRBD1 (5 bases). Trimming stripped 3 bases from V and 8 bases from J, with 22 bases between. This CDR3 spans 16 amino acids. Germline values: CDR1 KGHSH, CDR2 LQKENI. CDR3 amino acids: CASSPRTKQGTGGYTF. CDR3 bases: TGTGCCAGCTCACCTAGGACCAAACAAGGGACGGGAGGCTACACCTTC. The complete variable domain, with remaining parts taken from reference TRBV18 and TRBJ1-2, reads NAGVMQNPRHLVRRRGQEARLRCSPMKGHSHVYWYRQLPEEGLKFMVYLQKENIIDESGMPKERFSAEFPKEGPSILRIQQVVRGDSAAYFCASSPRTKQGTGGYTFGSGTRLTVV.

The V and J genes are TRBV25-1 and TRBJ1-2; 7 bases fit TRBD1. The germline V gene has CDR1 MGHDK and CDR2 SYGVNS. The CDR3 is 16 residues long. With 6 bases clipped from V and 2 bases from J, the junction kept 12 bases outside the gene matches. CDR3 in amino acids: CASRATGATGNYGYTF. CDR3 DNA: TGTGCCAGCAGGGCAACAGGGGCTACAGGAAACTATGGCTACACCTTC.

The chain is built from TRBV19 and TRBJ2-3; D call uncertain. There are 11 residues in the CDR3. Germline CDR1 and CDR2: LNHDA and SQIVND (reference sequence). The V gene lost 10 bases and the J gene lost 10 bases, with 15 bases spanning the gap. The CDR3, as DNA: TGTGCCACCGCGAGTAGTTGGGCGCAGTATTTT. Translation gives CATASSWAQYF.

J is TRBJ1-5 and V is TRBV5-8; D is ambiguous. Germline lookup yields CDR1 SGHTS and CDR2 YDEGEE. Trimming cost V 3 bases and J 2 bases, with 12 bases left between them. The CDR3 spans 15 residues. Here the CDR3 reads CASSWTVIGNQPQHF. The CDR3 DNA reads TGTGCCAGCAGCTGGACGGTGATAGGCAATCAGCCCCAGCATTTT.

The chain links TRBV5-4 to TRBJ2-5; a possible D gene is TRBD2 (5 bases). The germline V gene encodes CDR1 SGHNT and CDR2 YYREEE (reference sequence). This CDR3 spans 18 amino acids. The V gene lost 0 bases and the J gene lost 2 bases, with 20 bases spanning the gap. CDR3 residues: CASSLVSLRTFDQETQYF. The CDR3 DNA is TGTGCCAGCAGCTTGGTCTCTTTGCGGACTTTCGATCAAGAGACCCAGTACTTC.

The gene calls are TRBV6-5 and TRBJ2-6, with D unclear. Germline CDR1 reads MNHEY; CDR2 reads SVGAGI. V lost 7 bases, J lost 0 bases, and 4 bases lay in between. The CDR3 contains 13 residues. The CDR3 protein is CASIGSGANVLTF. The CDR3 DNA follows: TGTGCCAGCATCGGCTCTGGGGCCAACGTCCTGACTTTC.

The chain carries TRBV5-4 and TRBJ2-1, with 10 nucleotides matching TRBD2. The CDR3 totals 14 residues. V was clipped by 7 bases and J by 4 bases; unmatched bases: 5. CDR1 SGHNT and CDR2 YYREEE come from the germline V gene (reference sequence). The CDR3: CASLRAGGYNEQFF. CDR3 DNA: TGTGCCAGCTTAAGAGCGGGGGGGTACAATGAGCAGTTCTTC. Drawing the rest from reference TRBV5-4 and TRBJ2-1, the complete variable domain is ETGVTQSPTHLIKTRGQQVTLRCSSQSGHNTVSWYQQALGQGPQFIFQYYREEENGRGNFPPRFSGLQFPNYSSELNVNALELDDSALYLCASLRAGGYNEQFFGPGTRLTVL.

The chain uses TRBV6-2 or TRBV6-3 and TRBJ2-7, with 10 bases matching TRBD1. CDR3 length: 16 residues. The germline V gene has CDR1 MNHEY and CDR2 SVGEGT. V was pared by 4 bases and J by 2 bases, with 8 bases of the junction left unmatched. The CDR3 DNA sequence: TGTGCCAGCAGTTTCGCGGGACAGGGGCTCCCCTACGAGCAGTACGTC. It is translated as CASSFAGQGLPYEQYV.

The V call is TRBV5-6, the J call TRBJ2-1; D unresolved. CDR1 and CDR2 from the germline V gene are SGHDT and YYEEEE. CDR3 length equals 14 residues. With 0 bases removed from V and 16 bases from J, the gap between germline ends came to 20 bases. The CDR3 sequence is CASSLGLPGPSAFF. The CDR3 bases are TGTGCCAGCAGCTTGGGCCTTCCAGGACCCTCCGCCTTCTTC.

In nucleotides, the CDR3 is TGTGCCAGCAGCTCTAACAGGGGGCGTGAGACCCAGTACTTC. Protein: CASSSNRGRETQYF. This chain connects TRBV11-3 to TRBJ2-5; 9 bases are shared with TRBD1. With 4 bases clipped from V and 5 bases from J, the junction kept 5 bases outside the gene matches. There are 14 residues in the CDR3. The germline CDR1 and CDR2 sequences are SGHNT and YENEEA.

This chain joins TRBV7-8 and TRBJ1-5; tentatively, D is TRBD1 (5 bases). This CDR3 has 20 amino acids. Trimming removed 0 bases at V and 0 bases at J, with 21 bases between. Per the germline V gene, CDR1 is SGHVS and CDR2 is FQNEAQ. The chain's CDR3 is CASSLALWGQGLYSNQPQHF. The DNA for the CDR3 is TGTGCCAGCAGCTTAGCCCTCTGGGGCCAGGGCCTATATAGCAATCAGCCCCAGCATTTT.

This sequence joins TRBV18 and TRBJ1-1; 12 bases map to TRBD1. Per germline, CDR1 KGHSH and CDR2 LQKENI. V shed 6 bases, J shed 5 bases, and the junction held 7 bases outside the gene matches. This CDR3 contains 15 residues. The CDR3 reads CASSLGDRGRTEAFF. As DNA, the CDR3 is TGTGCCAGCTCCCTCGGGGACAGGGGGCGGACTGAAGCTTTCTTT.

The chain couples TRBV18 to TRBJ1-2, with D possibly matching TRBD1 (6 bases). CDR3 length equals 15 residues. CDR1 and CDR2 (germline): KGHSH, LQKENI. V lost 8 bases and J lost 8, with 24 bases in between. The DNA for the CDR3 is TGTGCCAGCGCGGACGATCAGGCAGGGGCTGGCGGCTACACCTTC. Translated: CASADDQAGAGGYTF.

V is TRBV7-2 and J is TRBJ1-5; D might be TRBD1 (6 bases). Germline V CDR1 and CDR2: SGHTA, FQGNSA. Trimming stripped 3 bases from V and 4 bases from J, with 7 bases between. This CDR3 is built from 13 residues. This chain's CDR3 is CASSFRGNQPQHF. CDR3 in DNA: TGTGCCAGCAGCTTTAGGGGGAATCAGCCCCAGCATTTT.

This chain uses TRBV6-5 with TRBJ2-1; 8 nucleotides line up with TRBD1. Trimming cost V 0 bases and J 7 bases; bases outside gene matches: 8. Per germline, CDR1 MNHEY and CDR2 SVGAGI. The CDR3 covers 16 residues. The CDR3 sequence: CASSYSGRGRTNEQFF. The CDR3 nucleotides are TGTGCCAGCAGTTACTCCGGCAGGGGGCGGACGAATGAGCAGTTCTTC.

This clone appeared a single time. The J gene is TRBJ2-1, the V gene TRBV7-3, with D possibly being TRBD2 (5 bases). V was pared by 4 bases and J by 4 bases, with 14 bases between. This CDR3 spans 15 amino acids. From germline, CDR1 is SGHTA and CDR2 FQGTGA. CDR3 coding DNA: TGTGCCAGCAGCTCTCCTAGCAGAACTTACAATGAGCAGTTCTTC. It yields the protein CASSSPSRTYNEQFF.

J is TRBJ2-6 and V is TRBV10-3; D ambiguous. From germline, CDR1 is ENHRY and CDR2 SYGVKD. The CDR3 sequence is 15 residues long. V was cut by 8 bases and J by 1 base, with 12 bases left in between. The CDR3 is CAIGGFESGANVLTF. Here the CDR3 DNA reads TGTGCCATCGGTGGTTTTGAATCTGGGGCCAACGTCCTGACTTTC.

The gene calls are TRBV14 and TRBJ1-5; possible D gene TRBD1, 6 bases. CDR3 length equals 16 residues. Germline V gene sequence: CDR1 SGHDN, CDR2 FVKESK. V lost 5 bases and J 1 base, leaving 15 bases between the germline ends. CDR3 bases: TGTGCCAGCAGCTCTCAGACAGGTCGGAGCAATCAGCCCCAGCATTTT. Translated: CASSSQTGRSNQPQHF.

This clone was counted a few times. The chain has TRBV3-1 (or the pseudogene TRBV3-2) and TRBJ1-1; no clear D. This CDR3 contains 13 residues. V was cut by 1 base and J by 6 bases, with 9 bases left in between. Germline V lookup: CDR1 LGHDT, CDR2 YNNKEL (reference sequence). The DNA for the CDR3 is TGTGCCAGCAGCCAAGGGGTCACGGCTGAAGCTTTCTTT. Protein: CASSQGVTAEAFF.

V gene TRBV6-6 combines with J gene TRBJ2-2; TRBD1 aligns across 8 bases. The trim removed 8 bases at V and 1 base at J, leaving 6 bases unmatched. This CDR3 contains 15 residues. The germline gives CDR1 MNHNY, CDR2 SVGAGI (reference sequence). The CDR3 DNA sequence: TGTGCCAGCCGCCGCGGGACAGGGAACACCGGGGAGCTGTTTTTT. Translating gives CASRRGTGNTGELFF.

The rearrangement joins TRBV3-1 (or the pseudogene TRBV3-2) to TRBJ2-1; TRBD2 agrees at 15 bases. Unmatched junction bases numbered 5, after V lost 5 bases and J lost 6 bases. In germline, CDR1 is LGHDT, CDR2 YNNKEL (reference sequence). This CDR3 spans 16 amino acids. The chain's CDR3 is CASSRTSGGATNEQFF. The CDR3 nucleotides read TGTGCCAGCAGCAGGACTAGCGGGGGGGCAACCAATGAGCAGTTCTTC.

The chain is built from TRBV6-5 and TRBJ1-1; D remains unclear. Trimming removed 6 bases at V and 1 base at J, with 9 bases between. CDR1 MNHEY and CDR2 SVGAGI come from the germline V gene. The CDR3 spans 13 residues. Here the CDR3 DNA reads TGTGCCAGCAGACTTTCTAAGAACACTGAAGCTTTCTTT. This translates into CASRLSKNTEAFF.

This clone is large within its sample. The chain recombines TRBV11-2 with TRBJ2-7; 8 bases match TRBD2. The CDR3 sequence is 13 residues long. J lost 5 bases, V lost 7 bases, and 7 bases had no gene match. The germline CDR1 and CDR2 sequences are SGHAT and FQNNGV. The CDR3 bases are TGTGCCAGCAAACCGGGGGGGCGGGACGAGCAGTACTTC. Protein sequence: CASKPGGRDEQYF.